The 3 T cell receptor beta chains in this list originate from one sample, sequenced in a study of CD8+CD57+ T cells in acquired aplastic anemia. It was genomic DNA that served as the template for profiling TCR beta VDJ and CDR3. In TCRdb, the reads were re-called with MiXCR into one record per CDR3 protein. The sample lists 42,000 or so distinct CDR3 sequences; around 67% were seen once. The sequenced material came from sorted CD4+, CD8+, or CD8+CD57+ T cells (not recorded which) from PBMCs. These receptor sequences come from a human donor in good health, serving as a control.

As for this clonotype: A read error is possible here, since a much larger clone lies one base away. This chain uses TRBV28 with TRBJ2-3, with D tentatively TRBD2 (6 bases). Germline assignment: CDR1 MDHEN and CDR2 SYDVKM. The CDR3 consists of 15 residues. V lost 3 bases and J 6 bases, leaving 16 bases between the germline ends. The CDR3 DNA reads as TGTGCCAGCAGTTTGTGGCGGGGAAGGCAGGATACGCAGTATTTT. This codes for CASSLWRGRQDTQYF.

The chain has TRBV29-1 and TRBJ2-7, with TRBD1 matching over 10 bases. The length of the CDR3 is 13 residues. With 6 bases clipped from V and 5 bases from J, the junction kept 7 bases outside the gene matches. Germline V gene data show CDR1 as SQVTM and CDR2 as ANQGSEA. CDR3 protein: CSVRGQGKNEQYF. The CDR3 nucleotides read TGCAGCGTCCGGGGACAGGGGAAAAACGAGCAGTACTTC.

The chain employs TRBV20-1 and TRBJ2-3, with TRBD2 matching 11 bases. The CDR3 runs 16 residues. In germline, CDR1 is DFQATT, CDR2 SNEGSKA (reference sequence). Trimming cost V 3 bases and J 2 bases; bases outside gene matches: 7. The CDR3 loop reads CSASFMTSGVTDTQYF. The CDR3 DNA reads TGCAGTGCTAGTTTCATGACTAGCGGGGTCACAGATACGCAGTATTTT.